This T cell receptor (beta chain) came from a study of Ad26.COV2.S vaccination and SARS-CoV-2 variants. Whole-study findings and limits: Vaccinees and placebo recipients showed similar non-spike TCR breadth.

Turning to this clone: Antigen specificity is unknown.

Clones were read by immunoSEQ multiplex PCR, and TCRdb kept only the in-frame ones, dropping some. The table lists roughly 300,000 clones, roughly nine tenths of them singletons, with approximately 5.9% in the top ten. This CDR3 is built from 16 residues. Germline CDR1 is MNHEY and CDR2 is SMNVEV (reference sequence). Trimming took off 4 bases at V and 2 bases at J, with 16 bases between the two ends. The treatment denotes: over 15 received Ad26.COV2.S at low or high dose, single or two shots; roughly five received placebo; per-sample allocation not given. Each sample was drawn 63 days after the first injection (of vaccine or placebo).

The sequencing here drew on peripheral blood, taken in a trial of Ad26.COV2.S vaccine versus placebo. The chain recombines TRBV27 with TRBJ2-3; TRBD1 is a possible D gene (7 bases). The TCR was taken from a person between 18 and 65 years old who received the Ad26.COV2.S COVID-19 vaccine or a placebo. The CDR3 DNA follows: TGTGCCAGCAGTTCCCGACAGGGACTCTCCACAGATACGCAGTATTTT. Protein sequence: CASSSRQGLSTDTQYF.